Shown below are 2 T cell receptor beta chains from a single sample sequenced in a study of T cell responses to AZD1222 COVID-19 vaccine. Generated by immunoSEQ multiplex PCR, the TCRdb table keeps only in-frame clones and is missing some. The sample holds 86,000 or so clones, 75% to 95% seen once. The source material was peripheral blood, sampled on day 0 of MenACWY control vaccination. These receptor sequences come from an adult in good health.

V gene TRBV4-3 combines with J gene TRBJ2-7, with 8 bases aligning to TRBD2. The trim removed 3 bases at V and 0 bases at J, leaving 4 bases unmatched. The germline V gene encodes CDR1 LGHNA and CDR2 YSLEER. The CDR3 is 15 amino acids. The CDR3 DNA reads as TGCGCCAGCAGCCAGACTAGCGCCAGCTCCTACGAGCAGTACTTC. It specifies CASSQTSASSYEQYF.

This chain links TRBV12-3 or TRBV12-4 with TRBJ1-6; D remains ambiguous. CDR3 size: 13 residues. Trimming took off 2 bases at V and 7 bases at J, with 6 bases between the two ends. CDR3 sequence reads: CASSLSRNSPLHF. The CDR3 coding sequence is TGTGCCAGCAGTTTAAGTAGGAATTCACCCCTCCACTTT.